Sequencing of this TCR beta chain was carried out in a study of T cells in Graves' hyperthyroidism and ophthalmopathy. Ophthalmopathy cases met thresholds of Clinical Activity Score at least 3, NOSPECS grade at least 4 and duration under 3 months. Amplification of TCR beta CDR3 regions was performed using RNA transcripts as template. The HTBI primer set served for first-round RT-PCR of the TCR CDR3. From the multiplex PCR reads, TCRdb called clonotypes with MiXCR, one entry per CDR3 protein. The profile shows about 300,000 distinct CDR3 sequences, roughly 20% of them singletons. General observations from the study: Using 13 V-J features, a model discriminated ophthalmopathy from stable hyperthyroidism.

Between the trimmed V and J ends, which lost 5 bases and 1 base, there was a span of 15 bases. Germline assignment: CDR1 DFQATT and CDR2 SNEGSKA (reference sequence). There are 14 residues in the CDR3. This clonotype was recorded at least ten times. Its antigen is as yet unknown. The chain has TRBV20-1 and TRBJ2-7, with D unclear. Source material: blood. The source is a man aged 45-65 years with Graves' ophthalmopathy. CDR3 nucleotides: TGCAGTGCTCTGGGCCAGGTCGCTTCCTACGAGCAGTACTTC. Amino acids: CSALGQVASYEQYF.